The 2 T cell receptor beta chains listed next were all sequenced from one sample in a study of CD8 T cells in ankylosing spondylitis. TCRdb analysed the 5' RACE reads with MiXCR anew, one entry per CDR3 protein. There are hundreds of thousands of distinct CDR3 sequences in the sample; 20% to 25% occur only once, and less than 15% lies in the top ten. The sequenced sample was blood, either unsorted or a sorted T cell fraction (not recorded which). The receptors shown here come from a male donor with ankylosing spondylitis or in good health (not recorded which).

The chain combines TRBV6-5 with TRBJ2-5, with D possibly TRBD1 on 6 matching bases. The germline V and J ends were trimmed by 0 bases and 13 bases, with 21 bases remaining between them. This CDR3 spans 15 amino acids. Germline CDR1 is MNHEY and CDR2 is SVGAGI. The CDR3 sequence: CASSYSKYDRRHLYF. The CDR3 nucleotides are TGTGCCAGCAGTTACTCGAAATACGACAGGAGACATCTGTACTTC.

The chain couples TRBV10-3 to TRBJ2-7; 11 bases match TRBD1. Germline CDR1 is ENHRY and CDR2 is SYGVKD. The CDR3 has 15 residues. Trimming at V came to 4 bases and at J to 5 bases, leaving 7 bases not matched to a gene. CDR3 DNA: TGTGCCATCAGTGGACCGGGACAGGGGGTCGACGAGCAGTACTTC. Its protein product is CAISGPGQGVDEQYF.